This TCR beta chain was obtained from a study of cytomegalovirus exposure and HLA in healthy donors. About the research overall: In an earlier analysis, around 100 million unique TCR beta sequences were found from about 190 million T cells. From donors who were HLA-typed, an early data release held 80 million to 85 million unique TCRs. Overall study results and limits: Accounts indicate the classifier identified cytomegalovirus status with strong specificity and sensitivity.

Worth noting for this clone: No antigen is known for it.

The ends were cut back, 6 bases at V and 1 base at J, with 10 bases in the middle. The CDR3 length is 13 residues. Germline CDR1 reads SQVTM; CDR2 reads ANQGSEA. PCR used 60 Vbeta primers and 13 Jbeta primers. The protocol was immunoSEQ multiplex PCR, while the TCRdb copy is restricted to in-frame clones and leaves out a portion. The sample table includes about 72,000 clones. This sequence originates from a middle-aged man in good health and CMV-seronegative. This chain uses TRBV29-1 with TRBJ1-3, with D perhaps TRBD1 (5 bases). The sample was PBMCs. The CDR3 sequence: CSVMGLSGNTIYF. The CDR3 DNA reads TGCAGCGTGATGGGACTTTCTGGAAACACCATATATTTT.